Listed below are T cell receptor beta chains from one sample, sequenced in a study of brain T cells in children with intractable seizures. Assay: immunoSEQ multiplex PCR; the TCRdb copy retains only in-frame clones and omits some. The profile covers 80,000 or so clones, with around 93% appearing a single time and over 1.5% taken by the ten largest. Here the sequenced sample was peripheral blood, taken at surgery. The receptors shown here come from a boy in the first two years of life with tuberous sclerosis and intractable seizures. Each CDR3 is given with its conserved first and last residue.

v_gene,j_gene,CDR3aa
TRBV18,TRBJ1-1,CASSPNTNTEAFF
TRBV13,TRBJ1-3,CASSLAIGNTIYF
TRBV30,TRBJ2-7,CAWSEGDTYEQYF
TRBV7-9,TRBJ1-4,CASSRTGEGEKLFF
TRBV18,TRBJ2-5,CASSPLRGYQETQYF
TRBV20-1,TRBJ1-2,CSADRGYTF
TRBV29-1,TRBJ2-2,CSVEFYDRSNTGELFF
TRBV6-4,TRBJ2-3,CASSALGGAGEDTQYF
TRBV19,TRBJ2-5,CASSISGGAGGGETQYF
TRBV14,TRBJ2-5,CASSPGTAETQYF
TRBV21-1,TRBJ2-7,CASSKEEREDSYEQYF
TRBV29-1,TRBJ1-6,CSVVQGEFRLYNSPLHF
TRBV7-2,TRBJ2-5,CASSWTSPETQYF
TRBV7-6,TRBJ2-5,CASSPGMLAGPPTSQETQYF
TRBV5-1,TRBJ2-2,CASSLAAAGNTGELFF
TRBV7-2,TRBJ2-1,CASSPSGNPYNEQFF
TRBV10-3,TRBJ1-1,CAISDRTGRPSEAFF
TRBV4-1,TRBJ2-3,CASSPGLAPGTDTQYF